This entry lists 9 T cell receptor beta chains sequenced from one sample in a study of T-cell memory formation after mild COVID-19. Via MiXCR, TCRdb re-called the 5' RACE reads, giving one row per CDR3 protein. The repertoire holds 150,000 to 200,000 distinct CDR3 sequences, with 10% to 15% as singletons. What was sequenced was PBMCs or a T cell subset sorted from them (not recorded which). These receptors came from a man aged 18 to 30 who had mild COVID-19 (a few samples of this study predate the infection). Cell type and time point are not known.

The V gene is TRBV18, the J gene TRBJ1-4, with no clear D. Trimming left V 2 bases short and J 10 bases short, with 11 bases between. This CDR3 has 13 residues. The germline CDR1 and CDR2 sequences are KGHSH and LQKENI. CDR3 nucleotides: TGTGCCAGCTCACCAGGGGATTGGGGAAAACTGTTTTTT. It codes for CASSPGDWGKLFF.

This clonotype came up a few times. The chain uses TRBV11-2 and TRBJ2-1; D unresolved. CDR3 size: 15 residues. The germline V gene has CDR1 SGHAT and CDR2 FQNNGV. Trimming took 5 bases from V and 6 from J, leaving 17 bases between them. DNA of the CDR3: TGTGCCAGCAGCACCCGCCCAGACCAATTCAATGAGCAGTTCTTC. Amino acid sequence: CASSTRPDQFNEQFF.

This clonotype was seen a few times. The DNA for the CDR3 is TGCAGCGTTCGAGGGGGCACAGATACGCAGTATTTT. Its protein is CSVRGGTDTQYF. V gene TRBV29-1 combines with J gene TRBJ2-3; D is tentatively TRBD1 or TRBD2 (5 bases each). CDR3 length: 12 amino acids. Germline-derived CDR1 and CDR2 are SQVTM and ANQGSEA. Trimming shortened V by 5 bases and J by 1 base, and 7 bases separated the two germline ends.

The table lists this clonotype with many counts. The chain combines TRBV7-2 with TRBJ2-1; D is ambiguous. CDR3 length: 13 residues. V was cut by 1 base and J by 12 bases, with 13 bases left in between. CDR1 and CDR2 (germline): SGHTA, FQGNSA. The CDR3 DNA reads TGTGCCAGCAGCTTAGGAGCCGGCGGACGGCAGTTCTTC. This encodes CASSLGAGGRQFF.

This clonotype has just a few counts. J is TRBJ2-2 and V is TRBV7-3; D might be TRBD2 (6 bases). CDR1 and CDR2 (germline): SGHTA, FQGTGA. The V and J ends lost 5 bases and 0 bases respectively, with 16 bases between them. The CDR3 consists of 17 residues. The CDR3 region has the DNA TGTGCCAGCAGCCCCGGACGGGCGGGGCCGAACACCGGGGAGCTGTTTTTT. Translating gives CASSPGRAGPNTGELFF.

The rearrangement links TRBV5-6 to TRBJ1-1; 8 nucleotides line up with TRBD1. The CDR3 is 14 residues long. The germline gives CDR1 SGHDT, CDR2 YYEEEE. V trimming: 0 bases; J trimming: 11 bases; junction bases outside the gene matches: 9. This CDR3 is CASSLGQGTGYAFF. The CDR3 region has the DNA TGTGCCAGCAGCTTGGGACAGGGGACGGGTTACGCTTTCTTT.

The table lists this clonotype with a few counts. This sequence joins TRBV2 and TRBJ2-2; TRBD1 matches at 8 bases. CDR1 and CDR2 from the germline V gene are SNHLY and FYNNEI. The CDR3 consists of 15 residues. The V and J ends lost 6 bases and 5 bases, in that order; junction bases with no gene match: 8. DNA for the CDR3: TGTGCCAGCAGCCTGGACAGGGTAAAAACCGGGGAGCTGTTTTTT. Its translation is CASSLDRVKTGELFF.

The DNA of the CDR3 is TGTGCCAGCAGCAAAAACAGGGGAGGTCTTGATACGCAGTATTTT. Translation gives CASSKNRGGLDTQYF. The gene calls are TRBV7-2 and TRBJ2-3; perhaps TRBD1 as D (7 bases). From germline, CDR1 is SGHTA and CDR2 FQGNSA. V gave up 5 bases and J gave up 6 bases, with 18 bases separating them. CDR3 length: 15 amino acids.

This clonotype appeared many times. This chain uses TRBV7-8 with TRBJ2-3; TRBD1 matches at 11 bases. V lost 5 bases to trimming and J lost 4 bases; unmatched junction nucleotides: 5. The CDR3 is 15 amino acids. CDR1 is SGHVS and CDR2 is FQNEAQ in the germline V gene. In nucleotides, the CDR3 is TGTGCCAGCAGCCCGCAGGGACAGGGGGCAGATACGCAGTATTTT. It is translated as CASSPQGQGADTQYF.